This T cell receptor (beta chain) was retrieved from a study of control samples from healthy donors and cancer patients. Assay used: immunoSEQ multiplex PCR; TCRdb lists only in-frame clones, some missing. The table records 400,000 to 450,000 clones, 75% to 95% of them present only once. The CDR3 has 15 residues. Germline V lookup: CDR1 LGHNA, CDR2 YSLEER. The germline V and J ends were trimmed by 4 bases and 9 bases, with 21 bases remaining between them. Sequenced material: PBMCs. This TCR was sampled from a man aged 35 to 55 with head and neck cancer. The J gene is TRBJ1-1, the V gene TRBV4-3; D may be TRBD1 (5 bases). The CDR3 region has the DNA TGCGCCAGCAGCCGGGAAGTTGCGGGGGTACTTAAAGCTTTCTTT. Its protein product is CASSREVAGVLKAFF.